The 16 T cell receptor beta chains below were found in one sample sequenced in a study of T-cell reconstitution after alpha-beta-depleted transplantation in children. Unique molecular identifiers were incorporated when the TCRbeta library was constructed. TCRdb itself ran the PCR reads through MiXCR, one entry per CDR3 protein. The data hold almost 600,000 distinct CDR3 sequences, with over 25% observed a single time. The sequencing used PBMCs, collected before TCRalphabeta/CD19-depleted stem cell transplant. The receptor set was obtained from a boy younger than two with Wiskott-Aldrich syndrome, due to receive a stem cell transplant.

The genes are TRBV5-1 and TRBJ2-6; tentative D call: TRBD1 (5 bases). The V end was cut by 0 bases, the J end by 0 bases, with 10 bases between. Germline-derived CDR1 and CDR2 are SGHRS and YFSETQ. The CDR3 consists of 17 residues. CDR3 sequence (DNA): TGCGCCAGCAGCTTGGACCGACAGACCTCTGGGGCCAACGTCCTGACTTTC. Amino acids: CASSLDRQTSGANVLTF.

CDR3 DNA: TGTGCCAGCAGTTTATCGGGGACTCTCCCTTTGGGGCAGTACTTC. Protein product: CASSLSGTLPLGQYF. V and J are TRBV27 and TRBJ2-7, with D tentatively TRBD2 (6 bases). V shed 0 bases and J shed 9 bases, with 18 bases lying between them. This CDR3 comprises 15 residues. Germline V CDR1 and CDR2: MNHEY, SMNVEV (reference sequence).

This clonotype was observed a few times. The chain recombines TRBV5-6 with TRBJ2-2; D gene uncertain. V gave up 1 base and J gave up 1 base, with 8 bases separating them. The length of the CDR3 is 15 residues. Looked up from germline, CDR1 is SGHDT and CDR2 is YYEEEE. CDR3 DNA: TGTGCCAGCAGCTTGTTCCAGGTGAACACCGGGGAGCTGTTTTTT. This sequence encodes CASSLFQVNTGELFF.

The chain combines TRBV7-2 with TRBJ2-1, with unresolved D. The CDR3 length is 15 residues. In germline, CDR1 is SGHTA, CDR2 FQGNSA. V was trimmed by 2 bases and J by 2 bases, leaving 10 bases between them. The CDR3 DNA reads as TGTGCCAGCAGCTTAAGAAGGGATCCCTACAATGAGCAGTTCTTC. Amino acid sequence: CASSLRRDPYNEQFF.

V usage is TRBV28 and J usage is TRBJ2-7; 7 nucleotides agree with TRBD1. Germline loops: CDR1 MDHEN, CDR2 SYDVKM. After removal of 2 bases from V and 3 bases from J, the junction contained 4 bases not matched to a gene. CDR3 size: 14 residues. In DNA form, the CDR3 reads TGTGCCAGCAGTTTACAAGGGACAGTCTACGAGCAGTACTTC. It codes for CASSLQGTVYEQYF.

The chain combines TRBV12-3 or TRBV12-4 with TRBJ1-5; possible D gene TRBD1, 5 bases. V dropped 5 bases and J dropped 5 bases, with 10 bases sitting between them. The CDR3 is 13 amino acids. CDR3 sequence (DNA): TGTGCCAGCAGTCCGGGGCTATATCAGCCCCAGCATTTT. It encodes CASSPGLYQPQHF.

This chain joins TRBV10-3 and TRBJ2-1; the match to TRBD2 covers 11 bases. The V and J ends lost 3 bases and 4 bases, in that order; junction bases with no gene match: 11. Germline CDR1 ENHRY, CDR2 SYGVKD. The CDR3 is 18 amino acids. The CDR3 region has the DNA TGTGCCATCAGTGACTTAGCCACCGGGACTAGCGGTTACAATGAGCAGTTCTTC. This encodes CAISDLATGTSGYNEQFF.

This clonotype was seen ten or more times. The chain uses TRBV5-1 and TRBJ2-1; 12 bases map to TRBD2. CDR3 length: 15 amino acids. V was clipped by 4 bases and J by 4 bases; unmatched bases: 3. The germline V gene encodes CDR1 SGHRS and CDR2 YFSETQ. The CDR3 region is CASSPGLAGYNEQFF. The CDR3 DNA is TGCGCCAGCAGCCCGGGACTAGCGGGTTACAATGAGCAGTTCTTC.

The chain recombines TRBV7-2 with TRBJ2-2; D gene uncertain. Germline V gene sequence: CDR1 SGHTA, CDR2 FQGNSA. V lost 1 base to trimming and J lost 4 bases, with 7 bases between them. The CDR3 totals 14 residues. Here the CDR3 reads CASSLESSTGELFF. Written as DNA, the CDR3 is TGTGCCAGCAGCTTAGAGAGTAGCACCGGGGAGCTGTTTTTT.

This clonotype occurred a few times. This rearrangement joins TRBV12-3 or TRBV12-4 to TRBJ2-1, with a tentative D call TRBD2 (6 bases). V shed 5 bases and J shed 7 bases, with 24 bases lying between them. The CDR3 is 17 amino acids. The CDR3 protein is CASSILRGESSGNEQFF. CDR3 DNA: TGTGCCAGCAGTATCCTGCGGGGAGAGTCCTCGGGTAATGAGCAGTTCTTC.

The CDR3 protein is CATSDLDYRIRETQYF. In DNA, the CDR3 is TGTGCCACCAGTGATTTGGACTATCGCATACGAGAGACCCAGTACTTC. The chain is built from TRBV24-1 and TRBJ2-5; the D gene is possibly TRBD2 (5 bases). V dropped 0 bases and J dropped 4 bases, with 14 bases sitting between them. Germline V gene data show CDR1 as KGHDR and CDR2 as SFDVKD. The CDR3 runs to 16 residues.

The chain has TRBV7-3 and TRBJ1-5; TRBD1 matches at 7 bases. The CDR3 consists of 16 residues. From germline, CDR1 is SGHTA and CDR2 FQGTGA. Unmatched junction bases numbered 8, after V lost 2 bases and J lost 4 bases. CDR3 amino acids: CASSLYDRAGNQPQHF. CDR3 sequence (DNA): TGTGCCAGCAGCTTATACGACAGGGCAGGAAATCAGCCCCAGCATTTT.

Only one count was recorded for this clonotype. The junction does not match germline at one end; this may be a read error. This sequence joins TRBV5-1 and TRBJ2-3; TRBD2 matches at 10 bases. Germline V gives CDR1 SGHRS, CDR2 YFSETQ. The CDR3 is 14 residues long. The CDR3 protein is CASSPRAGGARVRF. The CDR3 nucleotides read TGCGCCAGCAGCCCCAGAGCGGGAGGGGCCCGAGTACGTTTT.

The chain carries TRBV21-1 and TRBJ2-1; the table's D call of TRBD2 was not tested on the DNA. TRBV21-1 represents a pseudogene. The CDR3 sequence is 13 residues long. The CDR3 loop reads CASSKAGGREQFF. In nucleotides, the CDR3 is TGTGCCAGCAGCAAAGCTGGAGGGCGTGAGCAGTTCTTC.

This clonotype was observed a few times. The V and J genes are TRBV20-1 and TRBJ1-1, with 8 bases identical to TRBD1. The CDR3 has 11 residues. V lost 4 bases and J lost 11; bases outside the gene matches: 6. Germline CDR1 reads DFQATT; CDR2 reads SNEGSKA (reference sequence). In nucleotides, the CDR3 is TGCAGTGCTACTGACAGGGGTTGGGCTTTCTTT. Encoded protein: CSATDRGWAFF.

The V gene is TRBV3-1, the J gene TRBJ2-1, with TRBD2 identical over 7 bases. Trimming removed 0 bases from V and 0 bases from J; junction bases left unmatched: 5. CDR1 LGHDT and CDR2 YNNKEL come from the germline V gene (reference sequence). This CDR3 has 17 residues. The CDR3 DNA follows: TGTGCCAGCAGCCAAGAGGCGGGGAGGGCCTCCTACAATGAGCAGTTCTTC. It is translated as CASSQEAGRASYNEQFF.